This T cell receptor beta chain was profiled in a study of blood T cell repertoires in COVID-19. The V and J ends lost 4 bases and 1 base, in that order; junction bases with no gene match: 6. The CDR3 covers 15 residues. Germline CDR1 is SNHLY and CDR2 is FYNNEI. Some clones are missing from TCRdb's copy, which holds only in-frame ones; the method was immunoSEQ multiplex PCR. The data contain 20,000 or so clones, less than 90% of them seen just once; the ten biggest clones take up roughly a sixth. Sequenced input: peripheral blood. The clonotype was recovered from a human donor with acute or convalescent COVID-19. The donor label of this sample is uncertain. The V gene is TRBV2, the J gene TRBJ2-5; 7 nucleotides align to TRBD2. The CDR3 nucleotides are TGTGCCAGCAGTGCCCGGGACTACCTCCAAGAGACCCAGTACTTC. This translates into CASSARDYLQETQYF.